The clone carrying this T cell receptor beta chain showed up just a few times. Its target is unknown. This sample was taken from a study of cytomegalovirus exposure and HLA in healthy donors. Study-level points and caveats: Among the sequence variants, a highly shared cluster was likely an artifact of sequencing. Using the classifier, cytomegalovirus status was reportedly diagnosed with high specificity and sensitivity. Later on, analysis showed that most CMV-associated TCR beta chains appeared to be HLA-restricted.

13 Jbeta primers and 60 Vbeta primers were used for the PCR. Data came from immunoSEQ multiplex PCR; TCRdb stores just in-frame clones and leaves some out. The sample shows roughly 180,000 clones, over 60% of them seen only once. In nominal health when sampled, donors likely had unrecorded immune exposures nonetheless. Trimming left V 3 bases short and J 4 bases short, with 14 bases between. Germline CDR1 GTSNPN, CDR2 SVGIG (reference sequence). The CDR3 totals 14 residues. Specimen: PBMCs. This chain connects TRBV30 to TRBJ2-3, with D possibly TRBD2 on 6 matching bases. The sequence was collected from a man aged 50-60 years in good health and CMV-seropositive. The CDR3 DNA follows: TGTGCCTGGAGGGGCGGGGTCGATTCAGATACGCAGTATTTT. This encodes CAWRGGVDSDTQYF.